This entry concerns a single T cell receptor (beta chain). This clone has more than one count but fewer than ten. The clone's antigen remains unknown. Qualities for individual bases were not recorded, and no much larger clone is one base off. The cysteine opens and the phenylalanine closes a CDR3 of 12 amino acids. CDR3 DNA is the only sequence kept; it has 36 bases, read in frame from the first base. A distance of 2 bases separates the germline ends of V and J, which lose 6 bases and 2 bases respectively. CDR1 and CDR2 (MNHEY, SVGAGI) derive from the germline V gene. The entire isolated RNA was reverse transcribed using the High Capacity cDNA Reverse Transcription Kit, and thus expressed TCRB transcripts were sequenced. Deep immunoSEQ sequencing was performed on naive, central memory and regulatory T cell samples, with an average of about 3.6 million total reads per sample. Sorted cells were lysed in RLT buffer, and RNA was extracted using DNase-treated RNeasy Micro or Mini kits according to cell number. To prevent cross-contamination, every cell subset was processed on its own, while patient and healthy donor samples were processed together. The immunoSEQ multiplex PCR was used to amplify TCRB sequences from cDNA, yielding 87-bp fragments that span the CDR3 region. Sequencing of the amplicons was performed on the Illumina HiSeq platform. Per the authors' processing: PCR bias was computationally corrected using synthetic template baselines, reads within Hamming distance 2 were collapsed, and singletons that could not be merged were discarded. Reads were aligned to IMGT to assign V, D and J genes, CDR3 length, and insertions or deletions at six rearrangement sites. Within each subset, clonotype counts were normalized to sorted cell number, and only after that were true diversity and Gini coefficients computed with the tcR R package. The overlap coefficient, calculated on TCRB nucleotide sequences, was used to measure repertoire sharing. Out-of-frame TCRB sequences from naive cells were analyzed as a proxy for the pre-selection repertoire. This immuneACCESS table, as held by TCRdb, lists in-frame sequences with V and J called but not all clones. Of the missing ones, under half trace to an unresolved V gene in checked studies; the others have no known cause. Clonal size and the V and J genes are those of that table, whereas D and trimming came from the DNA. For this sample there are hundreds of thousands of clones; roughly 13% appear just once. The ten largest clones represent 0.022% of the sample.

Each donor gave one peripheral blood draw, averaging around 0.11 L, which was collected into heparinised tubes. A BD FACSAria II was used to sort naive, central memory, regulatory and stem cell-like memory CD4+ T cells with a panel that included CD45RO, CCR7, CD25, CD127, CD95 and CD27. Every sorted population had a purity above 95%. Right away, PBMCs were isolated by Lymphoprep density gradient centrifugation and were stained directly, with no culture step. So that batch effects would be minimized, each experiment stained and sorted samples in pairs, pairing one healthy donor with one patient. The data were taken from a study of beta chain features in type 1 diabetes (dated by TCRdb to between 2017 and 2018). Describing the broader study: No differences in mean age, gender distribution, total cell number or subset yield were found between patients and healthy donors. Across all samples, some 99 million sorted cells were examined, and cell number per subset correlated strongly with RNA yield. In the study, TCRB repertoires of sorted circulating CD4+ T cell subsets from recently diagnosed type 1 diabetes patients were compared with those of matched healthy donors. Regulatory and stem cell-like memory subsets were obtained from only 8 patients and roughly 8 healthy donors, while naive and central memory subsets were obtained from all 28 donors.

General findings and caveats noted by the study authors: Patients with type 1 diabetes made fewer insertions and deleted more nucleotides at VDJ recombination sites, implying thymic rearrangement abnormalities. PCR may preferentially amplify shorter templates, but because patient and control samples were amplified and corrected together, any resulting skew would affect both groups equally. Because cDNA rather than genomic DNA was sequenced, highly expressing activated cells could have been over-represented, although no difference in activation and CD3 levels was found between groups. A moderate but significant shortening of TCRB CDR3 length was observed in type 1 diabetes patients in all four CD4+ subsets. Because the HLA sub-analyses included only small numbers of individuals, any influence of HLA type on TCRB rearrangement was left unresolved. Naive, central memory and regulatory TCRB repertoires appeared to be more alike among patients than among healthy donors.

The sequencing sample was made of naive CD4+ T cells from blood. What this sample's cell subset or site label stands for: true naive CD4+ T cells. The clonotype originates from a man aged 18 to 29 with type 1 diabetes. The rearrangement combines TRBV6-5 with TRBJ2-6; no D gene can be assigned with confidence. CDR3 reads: CASSTGANVLTF. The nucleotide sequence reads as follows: TGTGCCAGCAGCACTGGGGCCAACGTCCTGACTTTC.